The 25 T cell receptor beta chains below come from one sample, sequenced in a study of glioma-infiltrating T cells. TCR alpha and beta CDR3 regions were amplified from RNA using iRepertoire nested multiplex PCR. TCRdb ran MiXCR on the multiplex PCR reads and lists one entry per CDR3 protein. In the table there are some 100,000 distinct CDR3 sequences, approximately 26% of which are singletons. The sequenced sample consisted of glioma tissue, nonneoplastic brain tissue, or PBMCs (not recorded which). These receptor sequences come from a human donor with low-grade glioma or glioblastoma, undergoing nonglioma brain surgery, or in good health (not recorded which).

The table lists this clonotype with a few counts. The chain has TRBV12-3 or TRBV12-4 and TRBJ2-7, with 7 bases fitting TRBD2. V shed 7 bases, J shed 0 bases, and the junction held 6 bases outside the gene matches. The length of the CDR3 is 14 residues. CDR3 region: CASNVAGSSYEQYF. The CDR3 DNA reads as TGTGCCAGCAACGTAGCGGGTAGCTCCTACGAGCAGTACTTC.

This clonotype was seen ten or more times. The gene calls are TRBV3-1 and TRBJ2-3; no firm D call. The ends were cut back, 2 bases at V and 4 bases at J, with 4 bases in the middle. Germline loops: CDR1 LGHDT, CDR2 YNNKEL (reference sequence). This CDR3 is built from 12 residues. The CDR3 is CASSQQPDTQYF. The CDR3 DNA reads TGTGCCAGCAGCCAACAGCCAGATACGCAGTATTTT.

This clonotype was seen repeatedly, ten times or more. The V and J genes are TRBV12-3 or TRBV12-4 and TRBJ1-3, with D unclear. The CDR3 length is 13 residues. V lost 5 bases to trimming and J lost 8 bases, with 13 bases between them. The CDR3 nucleotides read TGTGCCAGCAGTCATCAGGCGGTCGACACCATATATTTT. As protein: CASSHQAVDTIYF.

This clonotype was found many times. This could be a read error, since a much larger clone is one nucleotide away. J is TRBJ1-1 and V is TRBV3-1; D might be TRBD1 (6 bases). The V end lost 6 bases, the J end lost 3 bases, and 11 bases lay between the germline ends. In germline, CDR1 is LGHDT, CDR2 YNNKEL (reference sequence). The CDR3 is made up of 13 amino acids. CDR3 nucleotide sequence: TGTGCCAGCAGTCCTCAGGGGTACACTGAAGCTTTCTTT. Its protein is CASSPQGYTEAFF.

The sample holds a few counts of this clonotype. This chain uses TRBV9 with TRBJ2-1, with D possibly TRBD2 on 6 matching bases. CDR1 is SGDLS, CDR2 YYNGEE, per germline. Trimming pared 0 bases from V and 2 bases from J, leaving 6 bases between. The CDR3 contains 14 residues. CDR3 residues: CASSVASAYNEQFF. As DNA, the CDR3 is TGTGCCAGCAGCGTAGCTAGCGCCTACAATGAGCAGTTCTTC.

With regard to this clonotype: The CDR3 does not close with the conserved phenylalanine or tryptophan, likely indicating a read error. CDR3 sequence: CASSFRGGNYGYTL. The CDR3, as DNA: TGTGCCAGCAGCTTCAGGGGGGGGAACTATGGCTACACCCTC. The chain recombines TRBV5-4 with TRBJ1-2, with 7 bases that match TRBD1. CDR3 length equals 14 residues. Germline V gives CDR1 SGHNT, CDR2 YYREEE (reference sequence). V was clipped by 2 bases and J by 2 bases; unmatched bases: 3.

This clonotype has ten or more counts. The chain couples TRBV7-2 to TRBJ2-3; D remains ambiguous. Germline values: CDR1 SGHTA, CDR2 FQGNSA. Trimming cost V 1 base and J 6 bases, with 17 bases left between them. This CDR3 spans 16 amino acids. CDR3 region: CASSLVADLGRDTQYF. CDR3 nucleotides: TGTGCCAGCAGCTTAGTGGCGGACCTGGGCAGGGATACGCAGTATTTT.

About this clonotype: A much larger clone differs by one base, so this may be a read error. The chain combines TRBV29-1 with TRBJ1-6; perhaps TRBD1 as D (5 bases). Between the trimmed V and J ends, which lost 7 bases and 6 bases, there was a span of 13 bases. Per germline, CDR1 SQVTM and CDR2 ANQGSEA. The CDR3 has 13 residues. The CDR3 sequence is CSAGDGANSPLHF. The CDR3 DNA reads as TGCAGCGCCGGGGACGGAGCTAATTCACCCCTCCACTTT.

The chain combines TRBV29-1 with TRBJ2-3; D call uncertain. This CDR3 is built from 14 residues. Germline loops: CDR1 SQVTM, CDR2 ANQGSEA. The ends were cut back, 7 bases at V and 0 bases at J, with 14 bases in the middle. The CDR3 DNA is TGCAGCGCTGATCAACGATACAGCACAGATACGCAGTATTTT. It encodes CSADQRYSTDTQYF.

Many counts were recorded for this clonotype. The chain recombines TRBV11-2 with TRBJ1-1, with 8 positions matching TRBD1. CDR3 size: 15 residues. Germline V CDR1 and CDR2: SGHAT, FQNNGV. The J segment lost 1 base and the V segment lost 1 base, leaving 2 bases of the junction unmatched. CDR3 coding DNA: TGTGCCAGCAGCTTAGCCAGGGGGCAGAACACTGAAGCTTTCTTT. Amino acids: CASSLARGQNTEAFF.

This clonotype was seen only a few times. The chain has TRBV29-1 and TRBJ1-4, with D perhaps matching TRBD1 (6 bases). V lost 7 bases and J lost 2, with 20 bases in between. Per germline, CDR1 SQVTM and CDR2 ANQGSEA. There are 16 residues in the CDR3. The CDR3 DNA is TGCAGCGCCAAAGGGGGTGGGACCGCCACTAATGAAAAACTGTTTTTT. The encoded protein is CSAKGGGTATNEKLFF.

This clonotype was observed many times. V usage is TRBV6-1 and J usage is TRBJ2-7; 7 bases line up with TRBD1. There are 12 residues in the CDR3. The junction had 4 bases not matched to a gene; V was cut back by 5 bases and J by 6 bases. CDR1 and CDR2 (germline): MNHNS, SASEGT. CDR3 region: CASSRQGLEQYF. For the CDR3, the DNA is TGTGCCAGCAGTCGACAGGGTCTCGAGCAGTACTTC.

This clonotype was seen ten or more times. The rearrangement uses TRBV7-2 and TRBJ2-4; 8 positions agree with TRBD2. The CDR3 length is 14 residues. V lost 2 bases and J lost 9; bases outside the gene matches: 6. In germline, CDR1 is SGHTA, CDR2 FQGNSA. Here the CDR3 DNA reads TGTGCCAGCAGCTTAAGAGCGGGAGAGGGCATTCAGTACTTC. It specifies CASSLRAGEGIQYF.

This clonotype was recorded at least ten times. The CDR3, as DNA: TGCAGTGCTAGGGGGGGGACCTCCTACAATGAGCAGTTCTTC. Protein sequence: CSARGGTSYNEQFF. The V call is TRBV20-1, the J call TRBJ2-1; 7 bases are a match to TRBD2. Germline V gene data show CDR1 as DFQATT and CDR2 as SNEGSKA (reference sequence). This CDR3 comprises 14 residues. With V trimmed by 3 bases and J by 0 bases, 2 bases remained unmatched.

This clonotype showed up many times. This chain joins TRBV6-2 or TRBV6-3 and TRBJ2-1, with 11 bases matching TRBD2. Germline CDR1 and CDR2: MNHEY and SVGEGT. V lost 7 bases and J lost 8; bases outside the gene matches: 13. The CDR3 extends over 16 amino acids. CDR3 nucleotides: TGTGCCAGCAATCCGGTAGCGGGAGGGCCCCCGGATGAGCAGTTCTTC. Amino acid sequence: CASNPVAGGPPDEQFF.

This sequence joins TRBV7-2 and TRBJ1-1; tentative D call: TRBD1 (5 bases). The germline CDR1 and CDR2 sequences are SGHTA and FQGNSA. V dropped 6 bases and J dropped 1 base, with 12 bases sitting between them. This CDR3 comprises 14 residues. The CDR3 protein is CASRIHRKNTEAFF. CDR3 in DNA: TGTGCCAGCAGGATACACAGGAAGAACACTGAAGCTTTCTTT.

On this clonotype itself: A read error may produce the germline difference seen at one junction end. The chain is built from TRBV6-5 and TRBJ1-4; D might be TRBD1 (5 bases). The CDR3 covers 14 residues. CDR1 and CDR2 from the germline V gene are MNHEY and SVGAGI. The CDR3 nucleotides read TGTGCCAGCAGTTGCGGGAGACAGAATGAAAAATTGCTTTTT. This codes for CASSCGRQNEKLLF.

This clonotype has just a few counts. One end of the junction is discordant with germline, which a read error may explain. For the CDR3, the DNA is TGTGCCAGCAGCCTCTACGGGTCTGAAAAACTGTCTTTT. Translation gives CASSLYGSEKLSF. The chain joins TRBV7-2 to TRBJ1-4; D remains unclear. From germline, CDR1 is SGHTA and CDR2 FQGNSA. The CDR3 runs 13 residues.

In this sample, this clonotype turned up many times. The chain couples TRBV7-2 to TRBJ1-1, with no clear D. V was shortened by 3 bases and J by 1 base, with 9 bases between the two germline ends. Germline assignment: CDR1 SGHTA and CDR2 FQGNSA. This CDR3 region has 14 residues. CDR3 sequence reads: CASSLGLSNTEAFF. CDR3 sequence (DNA): TGTGCCAGCAGCTTGGGATTATCGAACACTGAAGCTTTCTTT.

This clonotype was seen ten or more times. This chain connects TRBV27 to TRBJ1-5; no clear D. Germline loops: CDR1 MNHEY, CDR2 SMNVEV (reference sequence). Trimming took 3 bases from V and 1 from J, leaving 13 bases between them. This CDR3 has 16 amino acids. Written as DNA, the CDR3 is TGTGCCAGCAGTTTTGGAGGCGGAGGGAGCAATCAGCCCCAGCATTTT. This codes for CASSFGGGGSNQPQHF.

This clonotype was recorded at least ten times. The rearrangement uses TRBV7-2 and TRBJ2-7; 9 nucleotides match TRBD2. The CDR3 contains 15 residues. V shed 0 bases, J shed 2 bases, and the junction held 2 bases outside the gene matches. Germline assignment: CDR1 SGHTA and CDR2 FQGNSA. CDR3 sequence reads: CASSLAASGAYEQYF. CDR3 in DNA: TGTGCCAGCAGCTTAGCGGCTAGCGGGGCCTACGAGCAGTACTTC.

The chain employs TRBV5-1 and TRBJ2-3; 12 bases line up with TRBD2. The J segment lost 0 bases and the V segment lost 2 bases, leaving 10 bases of the junction unmatched. The CDR3 length is 19 residues. From germline, CDR1 is SGHRS and CDR2 YFSETQ. CDR3 loop: CASSFSGTSGLPSTDTQYF. The DNA for the CDR3 is TGCGCCAGCAGCTTCTCCGGGACTAGCGGGCTACCGAGCACAGATACGCAGTATTTT.

Turning to this clonotype: Germline and junction disagree at one end, which may indicate a read error. The rearrangement joins TRBV7-9 to TRBJ1-4; D unresolved. Germline V gives CDR1 SEHNR, CDR2 FQNEAQ (reference sequence). This CDR3 contains 17 residues. The CDR3 here is CVSSQFSTRSDNEKLFF. DNA for the CDR3: TGTGTCAGCAGCCAATTCTCGACCCGATCGGATAATGAAAAACTGTTTTTT.

With regard to this clonotype: One junction end does not reproduce the germline sequence, and a read error may be involved. V is TRBV6-1 and J is TRBJ1-1; 8 bases line up with TRBD1. Germline V gene lookup returns CDR1 MNHNS and CDR2 SASEGT. The length of the CDR3 is 12 residues. CDR3 sequence reads: CSSAGGYTEAFF. The CDR3 coding sequence is TGTTCCAGTGCAGGGGGCTACACTGAAGCTTTCTTT.

Points on this clonotype: Since a much larger clone is just one base distant, this may be a read error. The chain combines TRBV18 with TRBJ2-1; weak D call: TRBD2 (6 bases). Germline V gene data show CDR1 as KGHSH and CDR2 as LQKENI. The CDR3 runs to 13 residues. The CDR3 region is CATRRAEVNGQFF. The CDR3, as DNA: TGTGCCACTCGGAGGGCCGAAGTGAATGGGCAGTTCTTC.